One sample yielded the 2 T cell receptor beta chains listed below, sequenced in a study of shared clonotypes between healthy human individuals. Libraries were prepared by immunoSEQ multiplex PCR; TCRdb keeps only in-frame clonotypes and omits some of them. This sample has over 2 million clones, with roughly 95% found just once. The naive CD8 fraction comprised CD45RO-negative cells positively selected for CCR7 and excluded terminally differentiated effector memory CD45RA+ cells. Sequencing was performed on naive CD8+ T cells sorted from blood. These receptors were obtained from a man in his late teens or twenties in good health.

The V gene is TRBV9, the J gene TRBJ2-2; 10 bases align to TRBD2. Trimming at V came to 4 bases and at J to 7 bases, leaving 22 bases not matched to a gene. The germline gives CDR1 SGDLS, CDR2 YYNGEE. The CDR3 contains 20 residues. The CDR3 loop reads CASSPLAGGQREGRSGELFF. The CDR3 nucleotides are TGTGCCAGCAGCCCCCTGGCAGGGGGCCAGCGGGAGGGCCGTAGCGGGGAGCTGTTTTTT.

The V and J genes are TRBV9 and TRBJ2-7; 10 bases are shared with TRBD2. Germline CDR1 is SGDLS and CDR2 is YYNGEE. Unmatched junction bases numbered 5, after V lost 3 bases and J lost 2 bases. CDR3 length: 15 amino acids. DNA for the CDR3: TGTGCCAGCAGCGGGTCTAGCGGGAGCCCCTACGAGCAGTACTTC. Encoded protein: CASSGSSGSPYEQYF.